This record covers a single T cell receptor beta chain. Its target is unknown. Germline V gene data show CDR1 as SGHVS and CDR2 as FQNEAQ. The V end lost 5 bases, the J end lost 9 bases, and 14 bases lay between the germline ends. This CDR3 spans 13 amino acids. This sample stems from a study of shared clonotypes between healthy human individuals. Whole-study results and caveats: Sharing across four donors was highest in naive CD4 (around 5%) and lowest in memory CD8 (approximately 0.4%).

The protocol was immunoSEQ multiplex PCR, while the TCRdb copy is restricted to in-frame clones and leaves out a portion. This table holds fewer than 850,000 clones, less than 95% found once. Sequenced sample: memory CD8+ T cells from PBMCs. Noted subset: CD45RO+ cells pooled with CCR7-negative TemRA cells. The chain is built from TRBV7-8 and TRBJ2-1; D is unresolved. The source is a man aged 18 to 30 in good health. Some clones in this sample may be carry-over from other donors' samples. The CDR3 sequence is CASSPLRIGEQFF. The CDR3 DNA reads TGTGCCAGCAGCCCCCTCAGGATCGGTGAGCAGTTCTTC.